This is a list of T cell receptor beta chains from one sample in a study of T cells in Graves' hyperthyroidism and ophthalmopathy. MiXCR was run by TCRdb on the multiplex PCR reads, yielding one entry per CDR3 protein. The sample lists fewer than 300,000 distinct CDR3 sequences, 20% to 25% seen once, with about 25% in the top ten. The material sequenced was blood. Every receptor here comes from a man aged 35-49 years with Graves' hyperthyroidism that later progressed to Graves' ophthalmopathy. Both conserved end residues are trimmed from each CDR3. The order of the fields is clone size, V gene, J gene, CDR3 protein. Size tells how often a clone was seen (once, few, many) or the class of an expanded clone, and some rows leave it out.

abundance: many
v_gene: TRBV19
j_gene: TRBJ1-1
CDR3aa: ASRSQGLNTEAF

abundance: many
v_gene: TRBV15
j_gene: TRBJ2-2
CDR3aa: ATSSNSGDTGELF

abundance: many
v_gene: TRBV30
j_gene: TRBJ2-6
CDR3aa: AASSGANVLT

abundance: -
v_gene: TRBV7-2
j_gene: TRBJ1-6
CDR3aa: ASSATGTGGLQAPLH

abundance: many
v_gene: TRBV30
j_gene: TRBJ1-1
CDR3aa: AWSYGRGSTEAF

abundance: -
v_gene: TRBV24-1
j_gene: TRBJ2-5
CDR3aa: ATSDRTSGRETQY

abundance: -
v_gene: TRBV28
j_gene: TRBJ2-7
CDR3aa: ASSSGKDRDYEQY

abundance: many
v_gene: TRBV27
j_gene: TRBJ2-5
CDR3aa: ASSLRTSGSIETQY

abundance: -
v_gene: TRBV12-3/TRBV12-4
j_gene: TRBJ2-7
CDR3aa: ASSYQTGYEQY

abundance: -
v_gene: TRBV6-1
j_gene: TRBJ1-1
CDR3aa: ASRLSLPGDTEAF

abundance: many
v_gene: TRBV11-2
j_gene: TRBJ2-7
CDR3aa: ASSLLGAGGREQY

abundance: many
v_gene: TRBV19
j_gene: TRBJ2-4
CDR3aa: ASSRGAKNIQY

abundance: -
v_gene: TRBV5-1
j_gene: TRBJ2-7
CDR3aa: ASSSGQGYFYEQY

abundance: few
v_gene: TRBV5-1
j_gene: TRBJ2-7
CDR3aa: ASSPDSNSEQY

abundance: many
v_gene: TRBV28
j_gene: TRBJ2-7
CDR3aa: ASQGYEQY

abundance: many
v_gene: TRBV11-2
j_gene: TRBJ2-5
CDR3aa: ASSLGVAGEGRGETQY

abundance: many
v_gene: TRBV5-1
j_gene: TRBJ2-7
CDR3aa: ASSLGQGAQHYSYEQY

abundance: many
v_gene: TRBV29-1
j_gene: TRBJ1-5
CDR3aa: SVGSSSNQPQH

abundance: many
v_gene: TRBV20-1
j_gene: TRBJ1-1
CDR3aa: SARRPAGGLTEAF

abundance: many
v_gene: TRBV24-1
j_gene: TRBJ1-3
CDR3aa: ATSDGQGGSGNTIY

abundance: many
v_gene: TRBV5-1
j_gene: TRBJ2-7
CDR3aa: ASSLALDQSVDEQY

abundance: -
v_gene: TRBV20-1
j_gene: TRBJ2-7
CDR3aa: SARGSGSTYEQY

abundance: -
v_gene: TRBV27
j_gene: TRBJ1-2
CDR3aa: ASSLNPTYGYT

abundance: once
v_gene: TRBV6-1
j_gene: TRBJ2-7
CDR3aa: ASSPGTGDEQY

abundance: once
v_gene: TRBV6-1
j_gene: TRBJ1-2
CDR3aa: ASSPGQAYGYT

abundance: once
v_gene: TRBV29-1
j_gene: TRBJ2-5
CDR3aa: SVGTEETQY

abundance: many
v_gene: TRBV18
j_gene: TRBJ1-1
CDR3aa: ASSPSPGTEAF

abundance: many
v_gene: TRBV29-1
j_gene: TRBJ2-5
CDR3aa: SVGGGRGGFGTQY

abundance: -
v_gene: TRBV27
j_gene: TRBJ1-1
CDR3aa: ASRNRGGVNTEAF

abundance: many
v_gene: TRBV27
j_gene: TRBJ2-7
CDR3aa: ASSPTTGTSGSPGYEQY

abundance: many
v_gene: TRBV29-1
j_gene: TRBJ1-3
CDR3aa: SVEDPWGAGNTIY

abundance: many
v_gene: TRBV2
j_gene: TRBJ2-2
CDR3aa: ASSSLAVGELF

abundance: many
v_gene: TRBV5-1
j_gene: TRBJ2-5
CDR3aa: ASRFGWSRGRSEETQY

abundance: many
v_gene: TRBV3-1
j_gene: TRBJ1-2
CDR3aa: ASSPRWEGGYT

abundance: many
v_gene: TRBV15
j_gene: TRBJ1-3
CDR3aa: ATSTTTWADVNTIY

abundance: many
v_gene: TRBV7-9
j_gene: TRBJ1-5
CDR3aa: ASSQDNQPQH

abundance: -
v_gene: TRBV6-5
j_gene: TRBJ2-4
CDR3aa: ASSYSGPGDIQY